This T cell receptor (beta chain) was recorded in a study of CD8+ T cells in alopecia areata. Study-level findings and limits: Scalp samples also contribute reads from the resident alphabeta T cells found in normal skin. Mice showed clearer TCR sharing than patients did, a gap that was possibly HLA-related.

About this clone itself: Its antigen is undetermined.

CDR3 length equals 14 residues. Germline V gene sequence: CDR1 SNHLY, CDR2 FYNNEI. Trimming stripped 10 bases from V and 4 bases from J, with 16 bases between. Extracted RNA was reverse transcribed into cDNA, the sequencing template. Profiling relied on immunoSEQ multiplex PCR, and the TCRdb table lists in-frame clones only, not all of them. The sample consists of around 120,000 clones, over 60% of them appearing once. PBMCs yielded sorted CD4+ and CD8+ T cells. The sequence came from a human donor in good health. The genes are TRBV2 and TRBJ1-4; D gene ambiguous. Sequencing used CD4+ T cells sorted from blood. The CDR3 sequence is CATHRSFYNEKLFF. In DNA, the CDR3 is TGTGCCACCCACCGGAGTTTCTATAATGAAAAACTGTTTTTT.